The 23 T cell receptor beta chains given below trace back to one sample, sequenced in a study of blood T cell repertoires in COVID-19. Data came from immunoSEQ multiplex PCR; TCRdb stores just in-frame clones and leaves some out. Here the sample spans roughly 250,000 clones, about 68% being singletons. Sequencing was done on a sample of peripheral blood. Receptors originate from a woman of 80 years or more with acute or convalescent COVID-19.

J is TRBJ1-1 and V is TRBV12-3 or TRBV12-4; D is unresolved. V dropped 5 bases and J dropped 6 bases, with 10 bases sitting between them. CDR3 length equals 12 residues. The CDR3 protein is CASSEIGAEAFF. The CDR3 nucleotides are TGTGCCAGCAGTGAGATTGGAGCTGAAGCTTTCTTT.

This chain connects TRBV18 to TRBJ1-2, with 7 positions matching TRBD1. The CDR3 spans 14 residues. Germline V gives CDR1 KGHSH, CDR2 LQKENI. Trimming cost V 3 bases and J 2 bases; bases outside gene matches: 3. CDR3 region: CASSPGQLNYGYTF. CDR3 nucleotide sequence: TGTGCCAGCTCACCGGGACAGCTCAACTATGGCTACACCTTC. The full variable domain, its missing parts supplied by reference TRBV18 and TRBJ1-2, is NAGVMQNPRHLVRRRGQEARLRCSPMKGHSHVYWYRQLPEEGLKFMVYLQKENIIDESGMPKERFSAEFPKEGPSILRIQQVVRGDSAAYFCASSPGQLNYGYTFGSGTRLTVV.

The J gene is TRBJ1-1, the V gene TRBV9; no clear D gene. Trimming removed 0 bases from V and 0 bases from J, with 12 bases in between. This CDR3 is 16 amino acids long. Germline V gene lookup returns CDR1 SGDLS and CDR2 YYNGEE. The CDR3 sequence: CASSVATSVMNTEAFF. The CDR3 DNA is TGTGCCAGCAGCGTAGCTACGTCGGTGATGAACACTGAAGCTTTCTTT.

This chain uses TRBV19 with TRBJ2-4, with 11 nucleotides matching TRBD1. V was pared by 5 bases and J by 9 bases, with 12 bases of the junction left unmatched. The germline V gene encodes CDR1 LNHDA and CDR2 SQIVND (reference sequence). The CDR3 contains 16 residues. The CDR3 DNA reads as TGTGCCAGTAGTTCTGGGGGGACAGGGGGTTTAAGCATTCAGTACTTC. It is translated as CASSSGGTGGLSIQYF.

This clone was recorded only once. The gene calls are TRBV3-1 (or the pseudogene TRBV3-2) and TRBJ2-3, with TRBD1 identical over 8 bases. J was trimmed by 4 bases and V by 2 bases; bases with no gene match: 8. There are 16 residues in the CDR3. Looked up from germline, CDR1 is LGHDT and CDR2 is YNNKEL (reference sequence). CDR3 sequence: CASSQTGTGVADTQYF. The DNA for the CDR3 is TGTGCCAGCAGCCAAACCGGGACAGGAGTTGCAGATACGCAGTATTTT.

The V and J genes are TRBV3-1 (or the pseudogene TRBV3-2) and TRBJ2-2, with a weak D call TRBD2 (6 bases). Germline V gene lookup returns CDR1 LGHDT and CDR2 YNNKEL (reference sequence). This CDR3 comprises 14 residues. The ends were cut back, 6 bases at V and 6 bases at J, with 14 bases in the middle. Here the CDR3 DNA reads TGTGCCAGCAGGAAAGGGGAGGTGGCCGGGGAGCTGTTTTTT. Amino acid sequence: CASRKGEVAGELFF.

V and J are TRBV5-4 and TRBJ1-6; 10 nucleotides match TRBD1. The CDR3 sequence is 17 residues long. The germline V gene has CDR1 SGHNT and CDR2 YYREEE (reference sequence). V was clipped by 1 base and J by 4 bases; unmatched bases: 5. The CDR3 sequence: CASSLSGQGGYNSPLHF. The CDR3 DNA is TGTGCCAGCAGCTTGAGTGGACAGGGGGGTTATAATTCACCCCTCCACTTT.

V is TRBV7-2 and J is TRBJ2-3; 13 bases are shared with TRBD2. The germline V gene encodes CDR1 SGHTA and CDR2 FQGNSA. The V segment lost 5 bases and the J segment 2 bases; nucleotides outside the gene matches: 7. The CDR3 covers 17 residues. The CDR3 DNA is TGTGCCAGCAGCAAACTAGCGGGGGGGCGAACCACAGATACGCAGTATTTT. This translates into CASSKLAGGRTTDTQYF.

The chain combines TRBV5-4 with TRBJ2-7, with 8 bases lining up with TRBD1. This CDR3 contains 14 residues. Germline lookup yields CDR1 SGHNT and CDR2 YYREEE (reference sequence). The ends lost 7 bases at V and 5 bases at J; junction bases unmatched: 11. The CDR3 spells CASARAGGANEQYF. DNA for the CDR3: TGTGCCAGCGCTAGGGCAGGGGGCGCGAACGAGCAGTACTTC.

The gene calls are TRBV9 and TRBJ1-2; the match to TRBD1 covers 7 bases. CDR1 is SGDLS and CDR2 is YYNGEE in the germline V gene. With V trimmed by 4 bases and J by 4 bases, 10 bases remained unmatched. The CDR3 runs to 15 residues. The CDR3: CASSQGGRGTYGYTF. The CDR3 bases are TGTGCCAGCAGCCAGGGGGGCAGGGGGACCTATGGCTACACCTTC.

The chain employs TRBV5-1 and TRBJ1-1; TRBD1 is a possible D gene (5 bases). The CDR3 runs 14 residues. V dropped 1 base and J dropped 1 base, with 8 bases sitting between them. Germline V lookup: CDR1 SGHRS, CDR2 YFSETQ. CDR3 nucleotide sequence: TGCGCCAGCAGCTTGCCGGGGGGGAACACTGAAGCTTTCTTT. Translated, it gives CASSLPGGNTEAFF.

The V gene is TRBV3-1 (or the pseudogene TRBV3-2), the J gene TRBJ1-1; perhaps TRBD1 as D (5 bases). The CDR3 sequence is 13 residues long. The V gene lost 1 base and the J gene lost 5 bases, with 8 bases spanning the gap. The germline V gene encodes CDR1 LGHDT and CDR2 YNNKEL (reference sequence). DNA of the CDR3: TGTGCCAGCAGCCAAGGGACACTAACTGAAGCTTTCTTT. Protein: CASSQGTLTEAFF.

Only a few counts were recorded for this clone. The chain joins TRBV5-1 to TRBJ2-1; 14 bases are a match to TRBD2. With 5 bases clipped from V and 9 bases from J, the junction kept 10 bases outside the gene matches. Germline-derived CDR1 and CDR2 are SGHRS and YFSETQ. CDR3 length: 16 amino acids. The CDR3 nucleotides read TGCGCCAGCAGGTCCGGGACTAGCGGGAGCCATGGTGAGCAGTTCTTC. It specifies CASRSGTSGSHGEQFF.

The chain joins TRBV6-5 to TRBJ1-2, with TRBD1 matching over 10 bases. Germline V gene lookup returns CDR1 MNHEY and CDR2 SVGAGI. The CDR3 has 13 residues. J gave up 8 bases and V 6 bases, and 6 bases lay outside the gene matches. Here the CDR3 reads CASSRQGAQGYTF. In nucleotides, the CDR3 is TGTGCCAGCAGCAGACAGGGGGCACAAGGCTACACCTTC.

This clone has just one count. The chain recombines TRBV7-2 with TRBJ2-3, with 12 bases aligning to TRBD2. This CDR3 comprises 15 residues. CDR1 and CDR2 (germline): SGHTA, FQGNSA. With V trimmed by 6 bases and J by 0 bases, 1 base remained unmatched. The DNA of the CDR3 is TGTGCCAGCAGACTAGCGGGGGGTAGCACAGATACGCAGTATTTT. Its translation: CASRLAGGSTDTQYF.

The chain combines TRBV2 with TRBJ1-1, with D possibly matching TRBD1 (6 bases). Germline-derived CDR1 and CDR2 are SNHLY and FYNNEI. The CDR3 totals 16 residues. With 7 bases removed from V and 1 base from J, the gap between germline ends came to 19 bases. CDR3 protein: CASKGAQGMKNTEAFF. The DNA of the CDR3 is TGTGCCAGCAAAGGCGCACAGGGAATGAAGAACACTGAAGCTTTCTTT.

This clone was found a few times. This chain connects TRBV4-1 to TRBJ2-3, with 8 bases that match TRBD2. V dropped 4 bases and J dropped 4; count of bases not matched to a gene: 10. This CDR3 has 16 amino acids. Germline CDR1 is MGHRA and CDR2 is YSYEKL. CDR3 loop: CASSRQGLGVADTQYF. CDR3 nucleotides: TGCGCCAGCAGCCGGCAGGGACTAGGGGTCGCAGATACGCAGTATTTT.

The V call is TRBV6-2 or TRBV6-3, the J call TRBJ1-3, with 7 bases lining up with TRBD1. V was pared by 6 bases and J by 3 bases, with 11 bases of the junction left unmatched. The germline V gene has CDR1 MNHEY and CDR2 SVGEGT. CDR3 length equals 16 residues. CDR3 nucleotide sequence: TGTGCCAGCAGCCGAACCGGGACAGTTAATGGAAACACCATATATTTT. Its translation: CASSRTGTVNGNTIYF.

The genes are TRBV5-1 and TRBJ1-2; TRBD1 matches 8 bases. J was trimmed by 5 bases and V by 0 bases; bases with no gene match: 6. The CDR3 is 15 residues long. Germline values: CDR1 SGHRS, CDR2 YFSETQ. The CDR3: CASSLGSGGWYGYTF. CDR3 sequence (DNA): TGCGCCAGCAGCTTGGGGTCAGGGGGCTGGTATGGCTACACCTTC.

V usage is TRBV6-5 and J usage is TRBJ2-7; TRBD1 matches at 9 bases. J was trimmed by 5 bases and V by 7 bases; bases with no gene match: 12. This CDR3 region has 15 residues. Germline CDR1 MNHEY, CDR2 SVGAGI. CDR3 sequence: CASNNQGQGRHEQYF. The DNA for the CDR3 is TGTGCCAGCAATAACCAAGGACAGGGGCGCCACGAGCAGTACTTC.

The chain is built from TRBV20-1 and TRBJ2-5; 11 bases map to TRBD2. Germline lookup yields CDR1 DFQATT and CDR2 SNEGSKA (reference sequence). The junction had 5 bases not matched to a gene; V was cut back by 3 bases and J by 2 bases. The CDR3 runs 15 residues. In DNA form, the CDR3 reads TGCAGTGCTAGTCGGACTAGCGGGCAACAAGAGACCCAGTACTTC. It encodes CSASRTSGQQETQYF.

In its sample, this clone was seen once. The chain recombines TRBV6-5 with TRBJ2-1; maybe TRBD2 (6 bases). The CDR3 is 16 residues long. Trimming removed 0 bases at V and 9 bases at J, with 18 bases between. Germline assignment: CDR1 MNHEY and CDR2 SVGAGI. The CDR3 here is CASSYSRRQIGGEQFF. Here the CDR3 DNA reads TGTGCCAGCAGTTACTCCCGTCGCCAAATCGGGGGTGAGCAGTTCTTC.

The V and J genes are TRBV9 and TRBJ1-6; 8 bases fit TRBD1. From germline, CDR1 is SGDLS and CDR2 YYNGEE. The CDR3 spans 15 residues. The trim removed 3 bases at V and 1 base at J, leaving 0 bases unmatched. The CDR3: CASSGQGSYNSPLHF. The CDR3 region has the DNA TGTGCCAGCAGCGGACAGGGGTCCTATAATTCACCCCTCCACTTT.